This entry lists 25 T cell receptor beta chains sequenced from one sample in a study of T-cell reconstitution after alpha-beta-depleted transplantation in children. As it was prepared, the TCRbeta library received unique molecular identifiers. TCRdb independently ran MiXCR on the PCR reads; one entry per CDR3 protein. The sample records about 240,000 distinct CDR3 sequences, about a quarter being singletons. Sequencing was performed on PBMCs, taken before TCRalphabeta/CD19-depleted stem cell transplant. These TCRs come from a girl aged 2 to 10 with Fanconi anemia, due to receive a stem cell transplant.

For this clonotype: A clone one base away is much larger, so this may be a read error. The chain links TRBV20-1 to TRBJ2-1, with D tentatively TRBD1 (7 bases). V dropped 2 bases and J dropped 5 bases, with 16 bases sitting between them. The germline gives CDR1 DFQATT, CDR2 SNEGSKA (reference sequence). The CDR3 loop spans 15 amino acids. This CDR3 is CSARSRARGDNEQFF. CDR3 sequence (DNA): TGCAGTGCTAGATCCCGGGCCAGGGGGGACAATGAGCAGTTCTTC.

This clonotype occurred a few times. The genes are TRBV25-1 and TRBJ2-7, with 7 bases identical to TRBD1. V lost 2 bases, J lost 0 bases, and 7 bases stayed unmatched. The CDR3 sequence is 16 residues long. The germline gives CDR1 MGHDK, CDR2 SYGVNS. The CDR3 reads CASSEGTAHPSYEQYF. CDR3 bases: TGTGCCAGCAGTGAAGGGACAGCCCACCCCTCCTACGAGCAGTACTTC.

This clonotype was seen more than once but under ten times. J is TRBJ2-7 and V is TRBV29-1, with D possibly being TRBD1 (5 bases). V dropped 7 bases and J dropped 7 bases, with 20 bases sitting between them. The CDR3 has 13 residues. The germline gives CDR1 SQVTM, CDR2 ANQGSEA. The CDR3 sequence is CSACFHQGGEQYF. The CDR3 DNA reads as TGCAGCGCGTGTTTCCACCAGGGTGGGGAGCAGTACTTC.

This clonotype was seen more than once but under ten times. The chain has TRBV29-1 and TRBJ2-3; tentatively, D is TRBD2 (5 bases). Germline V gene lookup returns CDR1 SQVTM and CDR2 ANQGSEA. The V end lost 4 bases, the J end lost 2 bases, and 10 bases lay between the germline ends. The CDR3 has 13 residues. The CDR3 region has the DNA TGCAGCGTTGTCGGGGATTACACAGATACGCAGTATTTT. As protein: CSVVGDYTDTQYF.

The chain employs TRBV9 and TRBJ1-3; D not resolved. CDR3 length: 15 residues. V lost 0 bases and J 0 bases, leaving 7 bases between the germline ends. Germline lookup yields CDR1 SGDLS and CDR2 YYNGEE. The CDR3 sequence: CASSVEPISGNTIYF. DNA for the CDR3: TGTGCCAGCAGCGTAGAGCCCATCTCTGGAAACACCATATATTTT.

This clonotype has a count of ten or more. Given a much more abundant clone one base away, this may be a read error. For the CDR3, the DNA is TGCGCCAGCAGCTTGACTAGCGGGCCCTACGAGCAGTACTTC. Translation gives CASSLTSGPYEQYF. The V call is TRBV5-1, the J call TRBJ2-7, with TRBD2 identical over 9 bases. There are 14 residues in the CDR3. Germline V CDR1 and CDR2: SGHRS, YFSETQ. V was pared by 1 base and J by 2 bases, with 1 base of the junction left unmatched. Full variable domain (rest looked up from reference TRBV5-1 and TRBJ2-7): KAGVTQTPRYLIKTRGQQVTLSCSPISGHRSVSWYQQTPGQGLQFLFEYFSETQRNKGNFPGRFSGRQFSNSRSEMNVSTLELGDSALYLCASSLTSGPYEQYFGPGTRLTVT.

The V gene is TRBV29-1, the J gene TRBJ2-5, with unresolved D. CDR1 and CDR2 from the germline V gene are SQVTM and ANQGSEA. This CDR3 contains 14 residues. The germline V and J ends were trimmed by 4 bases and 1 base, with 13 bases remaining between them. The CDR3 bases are TGCAGCGTTGTTCAGGCCGGTGCCCAAGAGACCCAGTACTTC. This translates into CSVVQAGAQETQYF.

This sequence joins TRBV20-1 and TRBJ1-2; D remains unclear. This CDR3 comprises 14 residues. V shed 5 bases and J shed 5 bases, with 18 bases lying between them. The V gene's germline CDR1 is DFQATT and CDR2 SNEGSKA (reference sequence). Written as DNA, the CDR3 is TGCAGTGCTGGAGTCTCTCCAGTGGCGTATGGCTACACCTTC. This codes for CSAGVSPVAYGYTF.

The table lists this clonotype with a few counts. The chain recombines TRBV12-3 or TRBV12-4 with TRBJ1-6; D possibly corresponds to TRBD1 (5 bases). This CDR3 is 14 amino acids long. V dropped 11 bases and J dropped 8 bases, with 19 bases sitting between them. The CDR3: CAGHQLKRHSPLHF. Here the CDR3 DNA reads TGTGCCGGACACCAATTAAAAAGGCATTCACCCCTCCACTTT.

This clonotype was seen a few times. Written as DNA, the CDR3 is TGTGCCAGCAGCCCGCCTAGCGGGTTCCCCTACAATGAGCAGTTCTTC. Amino acids: CASSPPSGFPYNEQFF. The rearrangement joins TRBV3-1 to TRBJ2-1; 8 positions match TRBD2. CDR3 length: 16 residues. Per germline, CDR1 LGHDT and CDR2 YNNKEL (reference sequence). Germline trimming cut 4 bases from V and 2 bases from J; bases unmatched to any gene: 7.

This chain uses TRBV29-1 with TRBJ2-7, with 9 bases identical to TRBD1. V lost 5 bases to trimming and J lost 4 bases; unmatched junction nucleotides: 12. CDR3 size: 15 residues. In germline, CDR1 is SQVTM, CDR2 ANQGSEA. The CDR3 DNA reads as TGCAGCGTTTTACCGGGACAGGGAATAAAGTACGAGCAGTACTTC. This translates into CSVLPGQGIKYEQYF.

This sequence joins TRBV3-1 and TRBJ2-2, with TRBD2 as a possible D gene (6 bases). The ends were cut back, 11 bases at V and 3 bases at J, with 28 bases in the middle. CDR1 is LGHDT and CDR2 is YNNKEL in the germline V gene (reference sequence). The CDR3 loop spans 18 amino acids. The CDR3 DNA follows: TGTGCCTTCAGTTTACGAACCAGACTAGGCCGATACACCGGGGAGCTGTTTTTT. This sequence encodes CAFSLRTRLGRYTGELFF.

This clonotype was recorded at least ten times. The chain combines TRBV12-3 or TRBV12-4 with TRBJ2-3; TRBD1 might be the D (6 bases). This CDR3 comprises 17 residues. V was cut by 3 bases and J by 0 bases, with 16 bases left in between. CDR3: CASSFEPGHLSTDTQYF. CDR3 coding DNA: TGTGCCAGCAGTTTCGAACCGGGACACCTTAGCACAGATACGCAGTATTTT.

This chain's CDR3 is CSAPLNGLVTDTQYF. CDR3 coding DNA: TGCAGTGCTCCTCTGAACGGATTGGTGACAGATACGCAGTATTTT. The V and J genes are TRBV20-1 and TRBJ2-3; D is undetermined. V gave up 5 bases and J gave up 3 bases, with 18 bases separating them. The CDR3 totals 15 residues. Germline CDR1 reads DFQATT; CDR2 reads SNEGSKA (reference sequence).

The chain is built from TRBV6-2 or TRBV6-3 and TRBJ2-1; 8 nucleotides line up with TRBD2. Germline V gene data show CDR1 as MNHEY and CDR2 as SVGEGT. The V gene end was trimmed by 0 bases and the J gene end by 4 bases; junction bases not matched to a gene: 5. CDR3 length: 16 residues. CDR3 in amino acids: CASSYSASGSYNEQFF. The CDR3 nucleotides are TGTGCCAGCAGTTACTCGGCTAGCGGGTCTTACAATGAGCAGTTCTTC.

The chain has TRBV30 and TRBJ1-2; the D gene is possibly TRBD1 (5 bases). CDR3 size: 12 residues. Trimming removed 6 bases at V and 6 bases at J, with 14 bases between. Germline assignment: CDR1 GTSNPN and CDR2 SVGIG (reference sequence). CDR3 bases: TGTGCCTGTAAGAGGGGAGGGCATGGCTACACCTTC. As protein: CACKRGGHGYTF.

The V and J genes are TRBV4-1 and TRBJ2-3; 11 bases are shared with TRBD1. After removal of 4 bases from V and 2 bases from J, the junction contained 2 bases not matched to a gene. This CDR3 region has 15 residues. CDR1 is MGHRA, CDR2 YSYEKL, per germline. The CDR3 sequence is CASSRTGGLTDTQYF. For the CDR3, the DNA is TGCGCCAGCAGCCGGACAGGGGGCCTCACAGATACGCAGTATTTT.

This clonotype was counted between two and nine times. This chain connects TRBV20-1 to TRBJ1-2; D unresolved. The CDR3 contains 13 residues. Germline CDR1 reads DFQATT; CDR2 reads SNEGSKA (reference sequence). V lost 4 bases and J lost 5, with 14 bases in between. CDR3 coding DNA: TGCAGTGCTATCGACACCTTCCTATATGGCTACACCTTC. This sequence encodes CSAIDTFLYGYTF.

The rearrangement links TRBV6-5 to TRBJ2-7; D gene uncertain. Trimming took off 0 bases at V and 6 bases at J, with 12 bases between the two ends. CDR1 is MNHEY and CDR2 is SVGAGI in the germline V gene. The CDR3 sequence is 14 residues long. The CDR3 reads CASSYSVPRSEQYF. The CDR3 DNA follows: TGTGCCAGCAGTTACTCCGTCCCTAGGAGCGAGCAGTACTTC.

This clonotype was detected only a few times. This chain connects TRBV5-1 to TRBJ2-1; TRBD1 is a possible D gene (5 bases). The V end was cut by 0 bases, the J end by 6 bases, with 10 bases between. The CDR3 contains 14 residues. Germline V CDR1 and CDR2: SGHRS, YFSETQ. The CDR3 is CASSLARQGNEQFF. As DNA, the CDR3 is TGCGCCAGCAGCTTGGCCCGGCAGGGCAATGAGCAGTTCTTC.

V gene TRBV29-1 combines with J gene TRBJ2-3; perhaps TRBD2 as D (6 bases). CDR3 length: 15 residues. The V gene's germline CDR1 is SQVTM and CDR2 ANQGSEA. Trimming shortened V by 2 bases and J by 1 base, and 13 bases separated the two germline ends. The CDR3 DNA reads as TGCAGCGTTGAATTCGCGGGGCCCCGCACAGATACGCAGTATTTT. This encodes CSVEFAGPRTDTQYF.

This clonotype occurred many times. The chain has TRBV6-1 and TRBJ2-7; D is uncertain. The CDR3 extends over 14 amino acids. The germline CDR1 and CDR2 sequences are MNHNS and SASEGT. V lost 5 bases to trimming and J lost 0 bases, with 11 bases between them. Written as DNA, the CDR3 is TGTGCCAGCAGTACCCTGGGGTTCTCCTACGAGCAGTACTTC. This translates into CASSTLGFSYEQYF.

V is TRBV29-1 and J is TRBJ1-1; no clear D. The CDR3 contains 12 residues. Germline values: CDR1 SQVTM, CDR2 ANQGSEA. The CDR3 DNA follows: TGCACTAACGAGGAACAACTAGATGAAGCTTTCTTT. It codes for CTNEEQLDEAFF.

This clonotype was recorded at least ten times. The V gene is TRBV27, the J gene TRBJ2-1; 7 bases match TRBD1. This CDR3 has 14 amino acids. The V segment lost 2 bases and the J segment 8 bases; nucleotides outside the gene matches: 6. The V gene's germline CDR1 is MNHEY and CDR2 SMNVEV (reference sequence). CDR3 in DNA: TGTGCCAGCAGTTTAGTACAGGGGATAGATGAGCAGTTCTTC. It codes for CASSLVQGIDEQFF.

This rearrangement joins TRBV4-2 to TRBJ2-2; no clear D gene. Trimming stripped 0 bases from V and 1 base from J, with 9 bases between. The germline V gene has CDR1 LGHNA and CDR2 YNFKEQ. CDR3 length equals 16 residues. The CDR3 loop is CASSQESSENTGELFF. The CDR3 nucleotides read TGTGCCAGCAGCCAAGAATCCAGCGAGAACACCGGGGAGCTGTTTTTT.